This record looks at one T cell receptor beta chain sequence and its context. Data came from immunoSEQ multiplex PCR; TCRdb stores just in-frame clones and leaves some out. The data hold about 160,000 clones, with about 74% observed a single time. The data belong to a study of blood T cell repertoires in COVID-19. The germline V gene encodes CDR1 LGHNT and CDR2 FRNRAP. V gave up 7 bases and J gave up 4 bases, with 13 bases separating them. This CDR3 spans 13 amino acids. The V gene is TRBV12-5, the J gene TRBJ1-1; D is unresolved. The sequence was collected from a man aged 60-69 years with acute or convalescent COVID-19. Sequencing input: peripheral blood. CDR3 DNA sequence: TGTGCTAGTGCCTTACCAGATTCCACTGAAGCTTTCTTT. This encodes CASALPDSTEAFF.